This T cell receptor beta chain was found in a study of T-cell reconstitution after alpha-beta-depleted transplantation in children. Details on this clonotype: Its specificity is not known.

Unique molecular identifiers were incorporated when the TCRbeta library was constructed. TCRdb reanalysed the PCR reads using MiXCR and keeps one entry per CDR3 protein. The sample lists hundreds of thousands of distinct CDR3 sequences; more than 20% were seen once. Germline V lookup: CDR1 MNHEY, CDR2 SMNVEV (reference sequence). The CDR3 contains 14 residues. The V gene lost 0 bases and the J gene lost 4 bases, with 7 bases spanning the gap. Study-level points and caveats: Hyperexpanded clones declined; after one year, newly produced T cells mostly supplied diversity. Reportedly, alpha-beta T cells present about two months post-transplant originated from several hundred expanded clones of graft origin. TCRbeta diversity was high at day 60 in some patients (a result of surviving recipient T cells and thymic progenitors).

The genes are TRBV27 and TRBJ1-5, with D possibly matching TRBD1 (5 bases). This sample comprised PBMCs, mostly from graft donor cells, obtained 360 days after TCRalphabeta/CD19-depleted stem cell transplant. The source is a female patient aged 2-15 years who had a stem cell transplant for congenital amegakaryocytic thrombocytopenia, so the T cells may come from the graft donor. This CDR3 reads CASSLSGLNQPQHF. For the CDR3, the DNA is TGTGCCAGCAGTTTATCGGGGCTAAATCAGCCCCAGCATTTT.